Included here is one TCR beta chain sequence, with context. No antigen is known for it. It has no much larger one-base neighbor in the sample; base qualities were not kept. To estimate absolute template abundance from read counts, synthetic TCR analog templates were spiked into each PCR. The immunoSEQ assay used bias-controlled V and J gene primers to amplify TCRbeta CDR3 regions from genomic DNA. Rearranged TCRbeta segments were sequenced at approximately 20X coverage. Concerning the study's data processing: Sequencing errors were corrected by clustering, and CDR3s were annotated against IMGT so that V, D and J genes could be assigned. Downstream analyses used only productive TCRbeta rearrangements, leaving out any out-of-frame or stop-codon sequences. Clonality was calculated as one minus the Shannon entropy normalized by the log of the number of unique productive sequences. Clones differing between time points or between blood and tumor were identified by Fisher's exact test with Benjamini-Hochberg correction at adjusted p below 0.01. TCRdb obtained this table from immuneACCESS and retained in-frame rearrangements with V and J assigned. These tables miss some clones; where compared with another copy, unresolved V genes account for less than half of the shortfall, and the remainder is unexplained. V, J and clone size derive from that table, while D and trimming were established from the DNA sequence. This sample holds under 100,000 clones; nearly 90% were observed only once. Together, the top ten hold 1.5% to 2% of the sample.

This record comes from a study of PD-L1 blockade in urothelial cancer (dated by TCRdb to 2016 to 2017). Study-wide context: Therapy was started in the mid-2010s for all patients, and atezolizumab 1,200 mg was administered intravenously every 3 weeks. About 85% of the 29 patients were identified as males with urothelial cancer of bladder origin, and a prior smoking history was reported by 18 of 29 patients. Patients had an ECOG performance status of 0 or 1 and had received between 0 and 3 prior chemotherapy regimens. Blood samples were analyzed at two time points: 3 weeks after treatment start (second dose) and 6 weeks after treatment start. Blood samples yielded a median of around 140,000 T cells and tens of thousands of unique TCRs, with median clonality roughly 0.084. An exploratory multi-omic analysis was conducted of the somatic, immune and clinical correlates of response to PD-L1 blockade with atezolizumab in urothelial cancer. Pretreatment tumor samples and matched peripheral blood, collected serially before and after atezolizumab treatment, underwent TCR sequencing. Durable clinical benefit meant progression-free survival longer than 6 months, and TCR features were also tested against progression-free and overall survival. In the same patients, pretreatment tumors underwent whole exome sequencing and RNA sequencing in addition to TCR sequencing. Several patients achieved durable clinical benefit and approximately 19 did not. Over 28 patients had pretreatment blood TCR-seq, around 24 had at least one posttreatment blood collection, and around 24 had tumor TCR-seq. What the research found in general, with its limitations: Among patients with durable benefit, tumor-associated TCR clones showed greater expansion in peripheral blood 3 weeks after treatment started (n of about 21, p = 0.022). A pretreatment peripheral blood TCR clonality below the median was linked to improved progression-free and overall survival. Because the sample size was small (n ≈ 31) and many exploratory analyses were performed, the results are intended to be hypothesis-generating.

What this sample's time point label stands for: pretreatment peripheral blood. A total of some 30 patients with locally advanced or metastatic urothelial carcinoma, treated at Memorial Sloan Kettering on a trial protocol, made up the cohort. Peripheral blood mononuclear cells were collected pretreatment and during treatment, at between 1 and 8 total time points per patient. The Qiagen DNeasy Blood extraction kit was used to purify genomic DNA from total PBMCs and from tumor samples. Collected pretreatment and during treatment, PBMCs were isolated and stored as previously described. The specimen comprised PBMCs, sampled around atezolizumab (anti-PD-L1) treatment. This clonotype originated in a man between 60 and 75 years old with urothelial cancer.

The base sequence is TGTGCCAGCTTAAATGGCGGGGACTCCTACGAGCAGTACTTC. Translated, it gives CASLNGGDSYEQYF. The rearrangement joined TRBV28 to TRBJ2-7, with a weak D call of TRBD2 (6 bases match). V is reduced by 8 bases and J by 0 bases, leaving a spacing of 14 bases between them. The germline V gene sets CDR1 to MDHEN and CDR2 to SYDVKM. Inclusive of the bounding cysteine and phenylalanine, the CDR3 is 14 residues long. Just the 42-base CDR3 DNA is kept, in frame starting at base 1.